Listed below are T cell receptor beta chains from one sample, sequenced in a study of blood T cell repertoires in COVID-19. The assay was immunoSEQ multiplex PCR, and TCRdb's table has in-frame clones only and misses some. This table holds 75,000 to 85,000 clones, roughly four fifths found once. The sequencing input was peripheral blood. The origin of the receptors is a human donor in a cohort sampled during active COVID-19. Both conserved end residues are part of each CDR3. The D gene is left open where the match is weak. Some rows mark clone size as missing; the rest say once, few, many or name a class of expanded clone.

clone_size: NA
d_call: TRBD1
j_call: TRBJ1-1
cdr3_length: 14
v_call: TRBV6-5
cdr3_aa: CAGGQGGAGSEAFF
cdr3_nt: TGTGCCGGGGGACAGGGTGGTGCGGGTTCTGAAGCTTTCTTT

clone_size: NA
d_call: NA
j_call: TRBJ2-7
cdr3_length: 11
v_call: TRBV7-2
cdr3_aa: CASSFPGEQYF
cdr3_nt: TGTGCCAGCAGCTTCCCGGGCGAGCAGTACTTC

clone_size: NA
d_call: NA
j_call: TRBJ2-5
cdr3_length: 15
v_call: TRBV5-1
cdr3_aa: CASRQGGTGQETQYF
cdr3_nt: TGCGCCAGCAGACAGGGGGGGACAGGTCAAGAGACCCAGTACTTC

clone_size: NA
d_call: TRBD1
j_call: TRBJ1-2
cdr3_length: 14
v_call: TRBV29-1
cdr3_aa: CSVVRDRVNYGYTF
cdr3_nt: TGCAGCGTTGTAAGGGACAGGGTTAACTATGGCTACACCTTC

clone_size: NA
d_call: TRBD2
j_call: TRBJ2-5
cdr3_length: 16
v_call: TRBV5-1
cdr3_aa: CASSLSPSGGAETQYF
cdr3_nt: TGCGCCAGCAGCTTGTCCCCTAGCGGGGGGGCGGAGACCCAGTACTTC

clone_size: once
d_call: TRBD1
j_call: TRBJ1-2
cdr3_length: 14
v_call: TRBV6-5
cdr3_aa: CASSKTGDIHGYTF
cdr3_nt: TGTGCCAGCAGCAAAACAGGGGATATACATGGCTACACCTTC

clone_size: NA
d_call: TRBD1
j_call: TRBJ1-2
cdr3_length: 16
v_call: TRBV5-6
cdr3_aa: CASSLLDRGLYHGYTF
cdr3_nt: TGTGCCAGCAGCTTGTTGGACAGGGGGCTTTACCATGGCTACACCTTC

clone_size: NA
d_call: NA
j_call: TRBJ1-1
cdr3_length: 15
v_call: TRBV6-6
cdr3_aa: CASSRQAQGNTEAFF
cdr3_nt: TGTGCCAGCAGCCGACAGGCTCAGGGGAACACTGAAGCTTTCTTT

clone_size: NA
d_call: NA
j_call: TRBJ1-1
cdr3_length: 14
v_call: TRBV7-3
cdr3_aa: CASSLTGQGSGAFF
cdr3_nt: TGTGCCAGCAGCTTAACGGGTCAGGGGAGTGGAGCTTTCTTT

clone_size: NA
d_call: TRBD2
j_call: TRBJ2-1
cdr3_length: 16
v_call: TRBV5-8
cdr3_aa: CASSPLAYVSYNEQFF
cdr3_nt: TGTGCCAGCAGCCCACTAGCGTACGTGTCCTACAATGAGCAGTTCTTC

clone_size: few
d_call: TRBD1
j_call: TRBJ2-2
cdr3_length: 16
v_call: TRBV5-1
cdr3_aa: CASSKGDRGPTGELFF
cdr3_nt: TGCGCCAGCTCCAAGGGAGACAGGGGACCCACCGGGGAGCTGTTTTTT

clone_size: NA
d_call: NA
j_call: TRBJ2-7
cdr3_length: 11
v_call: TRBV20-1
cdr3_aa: CSASFRQGEYF
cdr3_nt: TGCAGTGCTAGTTTTCGGCAAGGGGAGTACTTC

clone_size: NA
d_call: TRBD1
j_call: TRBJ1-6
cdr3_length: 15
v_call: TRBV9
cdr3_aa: CASSVGRQGNSPLHF
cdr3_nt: TGTGCCAGCAGCGTAGGGAGACAGGGTAATTCACCCCTCCACTTT

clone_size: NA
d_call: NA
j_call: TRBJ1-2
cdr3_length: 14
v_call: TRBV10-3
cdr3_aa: CAISERQAHDGYTF
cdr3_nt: TGTGCCATCAGTGAGCGACAGGCCCACGATGGCTACACCTTC

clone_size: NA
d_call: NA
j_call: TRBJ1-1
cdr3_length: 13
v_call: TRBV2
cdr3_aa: CASARDSNTEAFF
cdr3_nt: TGTGCCAGCGCCCGGGATTCGAACACTGAAGCTTTCTTT

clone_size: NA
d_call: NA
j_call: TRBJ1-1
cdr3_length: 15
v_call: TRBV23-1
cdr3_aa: CASSRLLWKNTEAFF
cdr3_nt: TGCGCCAGCAGTCGACTCTTGTGGAAGAACACTGAAGCTTTCTTT

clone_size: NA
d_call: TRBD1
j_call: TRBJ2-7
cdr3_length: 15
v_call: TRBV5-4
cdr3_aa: CASSPSRDRAHEQYF
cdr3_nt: TGTGCCAGCAGCCCGAGCCGGGACAGGGCCCACGAGCAGTACTTC

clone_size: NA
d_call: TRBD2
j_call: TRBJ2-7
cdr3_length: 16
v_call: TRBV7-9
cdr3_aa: CASSLALAGPRDEQYF
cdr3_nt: TGTGCCAGCAGCTTAGCATTAGCGGGGCCCCGGGACGAGCAGTACTTC

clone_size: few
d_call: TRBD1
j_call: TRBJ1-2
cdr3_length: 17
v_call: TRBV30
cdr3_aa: CASKGGQGVLRSYGYTF
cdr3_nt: TGTGCCAGTAAAGGTGGACAGGGAGTGCTTCGGAGCTATGGCTACACCTTC

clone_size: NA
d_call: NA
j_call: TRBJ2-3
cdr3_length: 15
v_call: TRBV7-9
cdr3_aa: CASSLGQSSTDTQYF
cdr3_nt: TGTGCCAGCAGCTTAGGACAGTCAAGCACAGATACGCAGTATTTT